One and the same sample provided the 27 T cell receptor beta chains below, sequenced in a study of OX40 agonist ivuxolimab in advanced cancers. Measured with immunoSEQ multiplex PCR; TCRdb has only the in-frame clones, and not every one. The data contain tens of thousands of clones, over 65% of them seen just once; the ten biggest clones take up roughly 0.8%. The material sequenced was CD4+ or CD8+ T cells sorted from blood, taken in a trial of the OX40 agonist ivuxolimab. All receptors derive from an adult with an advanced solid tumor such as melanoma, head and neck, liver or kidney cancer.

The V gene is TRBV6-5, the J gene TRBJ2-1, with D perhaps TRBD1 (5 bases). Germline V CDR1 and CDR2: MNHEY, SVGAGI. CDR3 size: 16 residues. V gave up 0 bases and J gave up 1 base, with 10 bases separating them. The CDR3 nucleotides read TGTGCCAGCAGTTACTCTCCCCAGGGTTCCTACAATGAGCAGTTCTTC. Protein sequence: CASSYSPQGSYNEQFF.

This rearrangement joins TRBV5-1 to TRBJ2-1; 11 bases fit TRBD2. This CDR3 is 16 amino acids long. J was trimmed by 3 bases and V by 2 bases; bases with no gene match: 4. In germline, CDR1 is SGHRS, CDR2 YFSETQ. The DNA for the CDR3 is TGCGCCAGCAGCTTTTCCCTAGCGGGGGGCTACAATGAGCAGTTCTTC. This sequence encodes CASSFSLAGGYNEQFF.

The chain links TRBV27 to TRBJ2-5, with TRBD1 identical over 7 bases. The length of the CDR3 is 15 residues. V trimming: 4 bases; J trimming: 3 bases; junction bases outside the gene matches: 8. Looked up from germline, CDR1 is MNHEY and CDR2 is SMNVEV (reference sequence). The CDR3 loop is CASSSLMTGKETQYF. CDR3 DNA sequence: TGTGCCAGCAGTTCCCTAATGACAGGGAAAGAGACCCAGTACTTC.

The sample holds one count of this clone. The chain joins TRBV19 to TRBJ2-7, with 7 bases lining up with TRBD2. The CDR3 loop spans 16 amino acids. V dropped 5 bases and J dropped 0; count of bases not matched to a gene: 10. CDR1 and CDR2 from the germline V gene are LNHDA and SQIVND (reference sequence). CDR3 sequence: CASSPHRDYNSYEQYF. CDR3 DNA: TGTGCCAGTAGTCCTCACCGGGACTACAACTCCTACGAGCAGTACTTC.

The chain's CDR3 is CASSLDPGVDTQYF. CDR3 coding DNA: TGTGCCAGCAGCTTGGACCCGGGGGTTGATACGCAGTATTTT. The V gene is TRBV5-4, the J gene TRBJ2-3, with D maybe TRBD2 (6 bases). Deletions cut 0 bases from V and 6 bases from J, with 11 bases between. This CDR3 contains 14 residues. Germline assignment: CDR1 SGHNT and CDR2 YYREEE (reference sequence).

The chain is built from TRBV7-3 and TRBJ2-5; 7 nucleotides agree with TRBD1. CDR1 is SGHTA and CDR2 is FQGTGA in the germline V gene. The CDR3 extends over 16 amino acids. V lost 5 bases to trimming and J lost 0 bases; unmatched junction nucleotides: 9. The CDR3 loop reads CASSPRQGPHQETQYF. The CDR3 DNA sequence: TGTGCCAGCAGCCCTCGACAGGGTCCCCACCAAGAGACCCAGTACTTC.

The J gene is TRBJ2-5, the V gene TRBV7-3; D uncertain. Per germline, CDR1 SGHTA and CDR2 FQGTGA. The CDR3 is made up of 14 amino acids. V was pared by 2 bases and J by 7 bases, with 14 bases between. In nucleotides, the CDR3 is TGTGCCAGCAGCTTATCCGCCGGACCGGGGACCCAGTACTTC. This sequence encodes CASSLSAGPGTQYF.

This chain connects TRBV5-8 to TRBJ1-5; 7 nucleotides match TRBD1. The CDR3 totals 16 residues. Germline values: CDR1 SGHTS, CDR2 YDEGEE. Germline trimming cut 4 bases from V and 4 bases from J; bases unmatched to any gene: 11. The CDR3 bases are TGTGCCAGCAGCCTGGGGACAGATTTGGGAAATCAGCCCCAGCATTTT. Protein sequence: CASSLGTDLGNQPQHF. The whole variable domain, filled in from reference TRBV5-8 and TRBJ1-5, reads EAGVTQSPTHLIKTRGQQATLRCSPISGHTSVYWYQQALGLGLQFLLWYDEGEERNRGNFPPRFSGRQFPNYSSELNVNALELEDSALYLCASSLGTDLGNQPQHFGDGTRLSIL.

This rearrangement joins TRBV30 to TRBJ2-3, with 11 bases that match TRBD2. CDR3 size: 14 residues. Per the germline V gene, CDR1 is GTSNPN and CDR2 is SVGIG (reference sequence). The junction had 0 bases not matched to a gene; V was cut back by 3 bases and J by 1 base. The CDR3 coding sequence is TGTGCCTGGAGGGGACTAGCGGGCACAGATACGCAGTATTTT. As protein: CAWRGLAGTDTQYF.

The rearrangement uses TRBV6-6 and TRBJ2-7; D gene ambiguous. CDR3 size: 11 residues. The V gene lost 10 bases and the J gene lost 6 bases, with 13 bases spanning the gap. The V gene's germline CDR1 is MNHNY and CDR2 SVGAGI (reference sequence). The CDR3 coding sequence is TGTGCCACCCAGGTGGAGTCCGAGCAGTACTTC. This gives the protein CATQVESEQYF.

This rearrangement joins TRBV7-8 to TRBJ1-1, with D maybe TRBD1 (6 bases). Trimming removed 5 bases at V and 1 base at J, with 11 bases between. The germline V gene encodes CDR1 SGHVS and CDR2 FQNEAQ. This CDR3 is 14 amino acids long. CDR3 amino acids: CASSPGHQNTEAFF. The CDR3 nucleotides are TGTGCCAGCAGCCCGGGACACCAGAACACTGAAGCTTTCTTT.

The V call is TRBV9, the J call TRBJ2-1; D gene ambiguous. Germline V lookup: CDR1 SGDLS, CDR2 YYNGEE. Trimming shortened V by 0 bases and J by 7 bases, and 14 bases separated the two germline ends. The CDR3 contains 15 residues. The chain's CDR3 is CASSVASPKGNEQFF. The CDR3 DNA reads TGTGCCAGCAGCGTAGCATCTCCCAAAGGGAATGAGCAGTTCTTC.

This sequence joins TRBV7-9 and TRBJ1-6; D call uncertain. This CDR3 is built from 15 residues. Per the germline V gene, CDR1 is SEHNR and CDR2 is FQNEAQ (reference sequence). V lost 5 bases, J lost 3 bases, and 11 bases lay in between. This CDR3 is CASSLSNNYNSPLHF. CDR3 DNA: TGTGCCAGCAGCCTAAGCAACAACTATAATTCACCCCTCCACTTT.

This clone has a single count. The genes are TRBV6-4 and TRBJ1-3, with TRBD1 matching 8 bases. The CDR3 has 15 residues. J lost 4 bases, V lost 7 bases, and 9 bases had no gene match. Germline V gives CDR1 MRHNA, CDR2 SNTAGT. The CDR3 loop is CASTRTGRGGNTIYF. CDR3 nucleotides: TGTGCCAGCACCCGGACAGGGAGAGGCGGAAACACCATATATTTT.

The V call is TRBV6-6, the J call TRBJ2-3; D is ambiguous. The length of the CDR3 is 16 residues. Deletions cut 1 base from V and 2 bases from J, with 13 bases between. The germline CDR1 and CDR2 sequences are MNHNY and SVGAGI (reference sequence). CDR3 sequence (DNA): TGTGCCAGCAGTTACTTGCGCCGGCAGGTCACAGATACGCAGTATTTT. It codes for CASSYLRRQVTDTQYF.

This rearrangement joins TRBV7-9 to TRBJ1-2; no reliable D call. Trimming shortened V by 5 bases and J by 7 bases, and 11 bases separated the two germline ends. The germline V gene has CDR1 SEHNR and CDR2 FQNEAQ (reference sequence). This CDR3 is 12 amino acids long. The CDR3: CASSPPERGYTF. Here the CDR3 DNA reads TGTGCCAGCAGCCCTCCGGAGCGTGGCTACACCTTC.

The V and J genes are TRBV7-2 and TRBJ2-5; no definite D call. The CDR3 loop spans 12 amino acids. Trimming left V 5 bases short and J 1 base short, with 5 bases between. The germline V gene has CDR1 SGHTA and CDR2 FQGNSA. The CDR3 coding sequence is TGTGCCAGCAGCACCTTCCAAGAGACCCAGTACTTC. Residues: CASSTFQETQYF.

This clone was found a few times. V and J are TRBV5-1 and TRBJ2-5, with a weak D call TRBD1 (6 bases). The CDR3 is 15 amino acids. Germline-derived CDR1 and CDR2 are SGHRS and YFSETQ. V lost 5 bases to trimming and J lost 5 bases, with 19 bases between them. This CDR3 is CASRGRGHPTETQYF. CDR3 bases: TGCGCCAGCAGGGGCAGGGGTCATCCAACGGAGACCCAGTACTTC.

CDR3 nucleotides: TGTGCCAGCAGGACTACCGGGACTAGTCTATACGAGCAGTACTTC. It is translated as CASRTTGTSLYEQYF. V and J are TRBV27 and TRBJ2-7, with TRBD2 matching over 8 bases. CDR1 MNHEY and CDR2 SMNVEV come from the germline V gene (reference sequence). The CDR3 covers 15 residues. The V and J ends lost 6 bases and 4 bases, in that order; junction bases with no gene match: 11.

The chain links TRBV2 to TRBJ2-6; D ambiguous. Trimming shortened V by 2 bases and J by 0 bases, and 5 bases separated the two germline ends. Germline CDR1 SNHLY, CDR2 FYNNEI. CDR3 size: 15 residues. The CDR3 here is CASSEQVSGANVLTF. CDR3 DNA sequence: TGTGCCAGCAGTGAACAGGTCTCTGGGGCCAACGTCCTGACTTTC.

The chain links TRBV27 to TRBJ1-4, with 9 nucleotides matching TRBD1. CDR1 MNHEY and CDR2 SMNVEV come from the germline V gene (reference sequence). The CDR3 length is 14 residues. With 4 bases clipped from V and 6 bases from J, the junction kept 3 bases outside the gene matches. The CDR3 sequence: CASSYRGRDEKLFF. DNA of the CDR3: TGTGCCAGCAGTTACAGGGGGCGGGATGAAAAACTGTTTTTT.

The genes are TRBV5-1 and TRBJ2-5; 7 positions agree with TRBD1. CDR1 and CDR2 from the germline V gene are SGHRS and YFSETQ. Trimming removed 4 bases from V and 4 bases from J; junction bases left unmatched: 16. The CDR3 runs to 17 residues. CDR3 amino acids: CASSIQRTGSKGETQYF. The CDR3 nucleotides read TGCGCCAGCAGCATCCAACGGACAGGAAGTAAAGGAGAGACCCAGTACTTC. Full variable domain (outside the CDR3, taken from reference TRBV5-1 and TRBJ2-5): KAGVTQTPRYLIKTRGQQVTLSCSPISGHRSVSWYQQTPGQGLQFLFEYFSETQRNKGNFPGRFSGRQFSNSRSEMNVSTLELGDSALYLCASSIQRTGSKGETQYFGPGTRLLVL.

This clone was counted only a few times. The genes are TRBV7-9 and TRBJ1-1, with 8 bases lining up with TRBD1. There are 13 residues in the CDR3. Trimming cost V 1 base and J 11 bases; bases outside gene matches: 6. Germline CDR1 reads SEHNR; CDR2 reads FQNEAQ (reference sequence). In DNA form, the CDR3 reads TGTGCCAGCAGCTTAGGAGGACAGGGTAACGCTTTCTTT. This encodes CASSLGGQGNAFF.

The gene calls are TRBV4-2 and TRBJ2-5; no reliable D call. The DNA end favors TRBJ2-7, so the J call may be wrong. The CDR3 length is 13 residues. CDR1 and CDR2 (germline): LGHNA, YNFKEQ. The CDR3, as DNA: TGTGCCAGCAGCCAAGCTACCAACTACGAGCAGTACTTC. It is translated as CASSQATNYEQYF.

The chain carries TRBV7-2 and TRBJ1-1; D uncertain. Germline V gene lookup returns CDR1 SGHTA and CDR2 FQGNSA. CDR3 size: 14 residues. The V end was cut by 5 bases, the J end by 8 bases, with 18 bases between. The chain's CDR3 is CASSQSLASTEAFF. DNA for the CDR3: TGTGCCAGCAGCCAAAGCTTAGCGAGTACAGAAGCTTTCTTT. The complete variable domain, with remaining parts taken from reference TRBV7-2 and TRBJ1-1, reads GAGVSQSPSNKVTEKGKDVELRCDPISGHTALYWYRQSLGQGLEFLIYFQGNSAPDKSGLPSDRFSAERTGGSVSTLTIQRTQQEDSAVYLCASSQSLASTEAFFGQGTRLTVV.

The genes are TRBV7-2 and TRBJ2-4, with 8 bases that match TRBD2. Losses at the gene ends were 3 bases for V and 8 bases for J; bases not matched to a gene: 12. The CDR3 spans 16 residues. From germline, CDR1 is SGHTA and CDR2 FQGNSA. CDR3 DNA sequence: TGTGCCAGCAGCTTCCATTCTAGCGGGCGCCGGGACATTCAGTACTTC. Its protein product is CASSFHSSGRRDIQYF.

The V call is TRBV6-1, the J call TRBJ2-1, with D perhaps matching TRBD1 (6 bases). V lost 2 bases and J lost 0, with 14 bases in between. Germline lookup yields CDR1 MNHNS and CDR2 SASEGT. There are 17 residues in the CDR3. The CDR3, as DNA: TGTGCCAGCAGTGAATTGTGGGGACAAACCTCCTACAATGAGCAGTTCTTC. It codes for CASSELWGQTSYNEQFF.